A selection of T cell receptor beta chains follows, all from one sample in a study of shared clonotypes between healthy human individuals. Assay used: immunoSEQ multiplex PCR; TCRdb lists only in-frame clones, some missing. This table has hundreds of thousands of clones, about 97% appearing once. The sequenced material came from naive CD4+ T cells sorted from blood. The receptors here all came from a woman aged 30 to 39 in good health. Both conserved end residues are part of each CDR3. The order of the fields is D gene, clone size, J gene, V gene, CDR3 DNA, CDR3 protein. The D gene is left open where the match is weak. Size is stated for part of the rows, as once, few or many counts, or as a class when the clone is expanded.

D gene: NA
clone size: NA
J gene: TRBJ2-3
V gene: TRBV28
CDR3 DNA: TGTGCCAGCAGTTATCAGGGTAGATTCAATTCTAGCACAGATACGCAGTATTTT
CDR3 protein: CASSYQGRFNSSTDTQYF

D gene: TRBD1
clone size: once
J gene: TRBJ2-1
V gene: TRBV29-1
CDR3 DNA: TGCAGCGGCGACAGGGGAGGAGGTAATGAGCAGTTCTTC
CDR3 protein: CSGDRGGGNEQFF

D gene: NA
clone size: NA
J gene: TRBJ1-1
V gene: TRBV2
CDR3 DNA: TGTGCCAGCATGAGCTACAGACCGCAGGACACTGAAGCTTTCTTT
CDR3 protein: CASMSYRPQDTEAFF

D gene: NA
clone size: NA
J gene: TRBJ2-7
V gene: TRBV4-2
CDR3 DNA: TGTGCCAGCAGCCAAGCTCTTGGCGGGGAAATCTCCTACGAGCAGTACTTC
CDR3 protein: CASSQALGGEISYEQYF

D gene: TRBD1
clone size: NA
J gene: TRBJ2-3
V gene: TRBV11-2
CDR3 DNA: TGTGCCAGCAGCACCGACAGGGGTCTAACAGATACGCAGTATTTT
CDR3 protein: CASSTDRGLTDTQYF

D gene: NA
clone size: NA
J gene: TRBJ2-1
V gene: TRBV7-9
CDR3 DNA: TGTGCCAGCAGCCTCCCCCCGGGGGTAGCTGAGCAGTTCTTC
CDR3 protein: CASSLPPGVAEQFF

D gene: NA
clone size: NA
J gene: TRBJ2-2
V gene: TRBV5-1
CDR3 DNA: TGCGCCAGCAGCTTTAGAGGGGTAGAGACCGGGGAGCTGTTTTTT
CDR3 protein: CASSFRGVETGELFF

D gene: TRBD1
clone size: NA
J gene: TRBJ2-7
V gene: TRBV7-9
CDR3 DNA: TGTGCCAGCAGCTATGGGACAGACTACGAGCAGTACTTC
CDR3 protein: CASSYGTDYEQYF

D gene: NA
clone size: NA
J gene: TRBJ2-1
V gene: TRBV6-4
CDR3 DNA: TGTGCCAGCAGTGACGGGGGACACTACAATGAGCAGTTCTTC
CDR3 protein: CASSDGGHYNEQFF

D gene: TRBD2
clone size: NA
J gene: TRBJ2-7
V gene: TRBV27
CDR3 DNA: TGTGCCAGCAGTTTAAGCGGGGCTACCTACGAGCAGTACTTC
CDR3 protein: CASSLSGATYEQYF

D gene: TRBD1
clone size: NA
J gene: TRBJ2-7
V gene: TRBV2
CDR3 DNA: TGTGCCAGCAGTGGACAGGGGGCGATTGGCGAGCAGTACTTC
CDR3 protein: CASSGQGAIGEQYF

D gene: NA
clone size: NA
J gene: TRBJ2-1
V gene: TRBV28
CDR3 DNA: TGTGCCAGCAGTTTAGGGAGGAGGGGGGCCCACCATGAGCAGTTCTTC
CDR3 protein: CASSLGRRGAHHEQFF

D gene: NA
clone size: NA
J gene: TRBJ2-5
V gene: TRBV15
CDR3 DNA: TGTGCCACCAGCAGAGGTCGGGAGACCCAGTACTTC
CDR3 protein: CATSRGRETQYF

D gene: TRBD1
clone size: NA
J gene: TRBJ2-1
V gene: TRBV18
CDR3 DNA: TGTGCCAGCTCGCCGGGACAGGTGGTTAATGAGCAGTTCTTC
CDR3 protein: CASSPGQVVNEQFF

D gene: NA
clone size: once
J gene: TRBJ1-5
V gene: TRBV6-5
CDR3 DNA: TGTGCCAGCAGTTACTCGGGGTTTCAGCCCCAGCATTTT
CDR3 protein: CASSYSGFQPQHF

D gene: NA
clone size: NA
J gene: TRBJ2-5
V gene: TRBV5-8
CDR3 DNA: TGTGCCAGCAGCTTGGAATGGGGGTTGGGAGAGACCCAGTACTTC
CDR3 protein: CASSLEWGLGETQYF

D gene: NA
clone size: NA
J gene: TRBJ1-3
V gene: TRBV29-1
CDR3 DNA: TGCAGCGTTGTAAGGGGCTCCCCCTCTGGAAACACCATATATTTT
CDR3 protein: CSVVRGSPSGNTIYF

D gene: NA
clone size: NA
J gene: TRBJ1-3
V gene: TRBV6-5
CDR3 DNA: TGTGCCAGCAGTTTTGAGGGGTCAAGCTCTGGAAACACCATATATTTT
CDR3 protein: CASSFEGSSSGNTIYF

D gene: NA
clone size: NA
J gene: TRBJ1-5
V gene: TRBV6-1
CDR3 DNA: TGTGCCAGCAGTGCCCCGCTAACAGCGAATCAGCCCCAGCATTTT
CDR3 protein: CASSAPLTANQPQHF

D gene: NA
clone size: few
J gene: TRBJ1-1
V gene: TRBV4-2
CDR3 DNA: TGTGCCAGCAGCCAAGAACGCAGGGGCCTAACTGAAGCTTTCTTT
CDR3 protein: CASSQERRGLTEAFF

D gene: NA
clone size: NA
J gene: TRBJ1-2
V gene: TRBV2
CDR3 DNA: TGTGCCAGCAGTGTGGCCGGAACGGGCACCTTC
CDR3 protein: CASSVAGTGTF

D gene: NA
clone size: once
J gene: TRBJ2-7
V gene: TRBV28
CDR3 DNA: TGTGCCAGCAGTTCCAACTACGAGCAGTACTTC
CDR3 protein: CASSSNYEQYF

D gene: TRBD1
clone size: NA
J gene: TRBJ1-6
V gene: TRBV28
CDR3 DNA: TGTGCCAGCAGTTTAGGGACAGGAAATTCACCCCTCCACTTT
CDR3 protein: CASSLGTGNSPLHF